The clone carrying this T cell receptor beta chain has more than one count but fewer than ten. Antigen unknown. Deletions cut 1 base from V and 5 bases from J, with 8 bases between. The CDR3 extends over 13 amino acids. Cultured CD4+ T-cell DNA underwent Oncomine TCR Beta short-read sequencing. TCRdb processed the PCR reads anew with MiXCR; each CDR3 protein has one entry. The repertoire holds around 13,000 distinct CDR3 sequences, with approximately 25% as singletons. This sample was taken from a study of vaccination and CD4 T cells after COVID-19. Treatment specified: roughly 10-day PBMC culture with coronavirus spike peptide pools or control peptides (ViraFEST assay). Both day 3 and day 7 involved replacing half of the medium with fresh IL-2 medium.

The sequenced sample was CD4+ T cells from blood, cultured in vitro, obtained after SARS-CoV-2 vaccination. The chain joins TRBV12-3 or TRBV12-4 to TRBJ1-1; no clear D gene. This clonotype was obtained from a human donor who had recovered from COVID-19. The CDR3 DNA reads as TGTGCCAGCAGTTTAGAGGGAGGGACTGAAGCTTTCTTT. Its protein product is CASSLEGGTEAFF.